These 21 T cell receptor beta chains originate from one sample sequenced in a study of T cell changes during pregnancy in multiple sclerosis (dated by TCRdb to the late 2010s). The library was made by the immunoSEQ multiplex PCR assay. TCRdb took over this immuneACCESS table, retaining in-frame rearrangements with V and J assigned. Such tables are incomplete; in checked studies, under half of the missing clones stem from an unresolved V gene, and the remainder is unexplained. This sample has nearly 60,000 clones in its table, and roughly nine tenths of those were observed once. Just under 0.5% of the sample rests with the top ten. Source: CD4+ T cells from peripheral blood mononuclear cells, taken after pregnancy. These receptors originate from a female donor in good health, enrolled as a control in a pregnancy study.

The V and J genes are TRBV10-3 and TRBJ2-7; TRBD2 might be the D (7 bases). The CDR3 extends over 13 amino acids. With 5 bases removed from V and 6 bases from J, the gap between germline ends came to 14 bases. Looked up from germline, CDR1 is ENHRY and CDR2 is SYGVKD. The CDR3 DNA follows: TGTGCCATCAGTCAAGGGGGGGGGTCCGAGCAGTACTTC. Its translation: CAISQGGGSEQYF.

The genes are TRBV7-3 and TRBJ1-2; 7 nucleotides match TRBD1. The V gene end was trimmed by 2 bases and the J gene end by 5 bases; junction bases not matched to a gene: 5. CDR3 length: 14 amino acids. Per germline, CDR1 SGHTA and CDR2 FQGTGA. Here the CDR3 DNA reads TGTGCCAGCAGCTTATCGGGGACAGCATATGGCTACACCTTC. Translating gives CASSLSGTAYGYTF. The full variable domain, with the rest looked up from reference TRBV7-3 and TRBJ1-2, is GAGVSQTPSNKVTEKGKYVELRCDPISGHTALYWYRQSLGQGPEFLIYFQGTGAADDSGLPNDRFFAVRPEGSVSTLKIQRTERGDSAVYLCASSLSGTAYGYTFGSGTRLTVV.

V gene TRBV7-6 combines with J gene TRBJ2-3; 16 bases are shared with TRBD2. J lost 2 bases, V lost 2 bases, and 13 bases had no gene match. Germline V gene lookup returns CDR1 SGHVS and CDR2 FNYEAQ. The CDR3 totals 21 residues. CDR3 DNA: TGTGCCAGCAGCTTAACCCCGGGACTAGCGGGGGGGGCACGGAACACAGATACGCAGTATTTT. It is translated as CASSLTPGLAGGARNTDTQYF. Based on the CDR3 plus reference TRBV7-6 and TRBJ2-3, the full variable domain is GAGVSQSPRYKVTKRGQDVALRCDPISGHVSLYWYRQALGQGPEFLTYFNYEAQQDKSGLPNDRFSAERPEGSISTLTIQRTEQRDSAMYRCASSLTPGLAGGARNTDTQYFGPGTRLTVL.

The genes are TRBV20-1 and TRBJ1-4; a possible D gene is TRBD1 (5 bases). The ends were cut back, 5 bases at V and 7 bases at J, with 8 bases in the middle. Per germline, CDR1 DFQATT and CDR2 SNEGSKA (reference sequence). The CDR3 is 11 residues long. In DNA form, the CDR3 reads TGCAGTGCTGAAGACAGTGAAAAACTGTTTTTT. This encodes CSAEDSEKLFF.

The chain recombines TRBV7-3 with TRBJ1-1, with D tentatively TRBD1 (5 bases). The V gene's germline CDR1 is SGHTA and CDR2 FQGTGA. Trimming stripped 5 bases from V and 1 base from J, with 14 bases between. The CDR3 has 15 amino acids. The CDR3 here is CASSHGHGPNTEAFF. CDR3 sequence (DNA): TGTGCCAGCAGCCACGGACACGGGCCGAACACTGAAGCTTTCTTT.

In this sample, this clone turned up a few times. The J gene is TRBJ1-1, the V gene TRBV6-5; no clear D. The CDR3 is 12 residues long. Germline V gene data show CDR1 as MNHEY and CDR2 as SVGAGI. V lost 4 bases and J lost 2, with 5 bases in between. The CDR3 protein is CASSSINTEAFF. In nucleotides, the CDR3 is TGTGCCAGCAGTTCCATTAACACTGAAGCTTTCTTT.

This clone has only one observation. The rearrangement joins TRBV7-9 to TRBJ1-1; 9 nucleotides match TRBD1. CDR3 size: 14 residues. V shed 5 bases and J 5 bases; nucleotides not matched to a gene: 6. The V gene's germline CDR1 is SEHNR and CDR2 FQNEAQ (reference sequence). The CDR3 DNA follows: TGTGCCAGCAGCACAGGGGGCCCTCTAACTGAAGCTTTCTTT. Residues: CASSTGGPLTEAFF.

The chain uses TRBV7-9 and TRBJ2-7; possibly TRBD1 for D (5 bases). The V end lost 1 base, the J end lost 3 bases, and 10 bases lay between the germline ends. CDR3 size: 14 residues. Per the germline V gene, CDR1 is SEHNR and CDR2 is FQNEAQ (reference sequence). This CDR3 is CASSLGAGNYEQYF. The CDR3 nucleotides are TGTGCCAGCAGCTTAGGGGCAGGGAACTACGAGCAGTACTTC.

This chain uses TRBV19 with TRBJ2-7; TRBD1 is a possible D gene (6 bases). Trimming cost V 0 bases and J 6 bases, with 18 bases left between them. The germline CDR1 and CDR2 sequences are LNHDA and SQIVND (reference sequence). The CDR3 extends over 16 amino acids. CDR3 sequence reads: CASSIDRVGAGGEQYF. Here the CDR3 DNA reads TGTGCCAGTAGTATAGATCGTGTGGGGGCCGGAGGCGAGCAGTACTTC.

J is TRBJ1-1 and V is TRBV19, with D unclear. V was clipped by 2 bases and J by 1 base, with 11 bases between them. Germline CDR1 LNHDA, CDR2 SQIVND (reference sequence). The length of the CDR3 is 15 residues. The CDR3 is CASSIPGVANTEAFF. Written as DNA, the CDR3 is TGTGCCAGTAGTATACCCGGGGTCGCGAACACTGAAGCTTTCTTT.

The V call is TRBV4-2, the J call TRBJ1-6; D remains ambiguous. Trimming took 1 base from V and 0 from J, leaving 10 bases between them. From germline, CDR1 is LGHNA and CDR2 YNFKEQ. The CDR3 contains 17 residues. This CDR3 reads CASSQGSVNSYNSPLHF. The CDR3 nucleotides read TGTGCCAGCAGCCAAGGATCAGTAAACTCCTATAATTCACCCCTCCACTTT.

The chain links TRBV29-1 to TRBJ2-3; 10 bases are shared with TRBD2. J was trimmed by 3 bases and V by 3 bases; bases with no gene match: 0. CDR1 and CDR2 (germline): SQVTM, ANQGSEA. CDR3 length equals 13 residues. The CDR3 loop is CSVDSGGTDTQYF. The CDR3 region has the DNA TGCAGCGTTGATAGCGGGGGGACAGATACGCAGTATTTT.

This CDR3 reads CASILAGISTDTQYF. In DNA form, the CDR3 reads TGTGCCAGCATACTAGCGGGGATTAGCACAGATACGCAGTATTTT. The chain is built from TRBV2 and TRBJ2-3; 10 bases are a match to TRBD2. CDR3 length: 15 residues. CDR1 is SNHLY, CDR2 FYNNEI, per germline. J was trimmed by 0 bases and V by 7 bases; bases with no gene match: 4.

This clone was recorded once. The chain links TRBV19 to TRBJ1-2; possibly TRBD1 for D (6 bases). V lost 1 base and J 6 bases, leaving 12 bases between the germline ends. This CDR3 contains 14 residues. Germline loops: CDR1 LNHDA, CDR2 SQIVND (reference sequence). The CDR3 region has the DNA TGTGCCAGTAGTATAGGGTCACAGGGTAATGGCTACACCTTC. Its translation is CASSIGSQGNGYTF.

The CDR3 sequence: CASSPGTGRVNSPLHF. The DNA for the CDR3 is TGTGCCAGCAGCCCTGGGACAGGCAGGGTTAATTCACCCCTCCACTTT. V and J are TRBV9 and TRBJ1-6, with 8 positions matching TRBD1. The ends lost 4 bases at V and 6 bases at J; junction bases unmatched: 9. The CDR3 sequence is 16 residues long. The germline CDR1 and CDR2 sequences are SGDLS and YYNGEE.

The DNA of the CDR3 is TGCGCCAGCAGCTCCGGAGGGACAGGGGTTATTGATACGCAGTATTTT. Protein: CASSSGGTGVIDTQYF. V and J are TRBV5-1 and TRBJ2-3; 10 bases align to TRBD1. CDR1 is SGHRS and CDR2 is YFSETQ in the germline V gene. J lost 6 bases, V lost 3 bases, and 10 bases had no gene match. This CDR3 has 16 amino acids.

This rearrangement joins TRBV7-9 to TRBJ2-5, with 7 bases aligning to TRBD2. Germline assignment: CDR1 SEHNR and CDR2 FQNEAQ (reference sequence). This CDR3 contains 16 residues. V lost 2 bases to trimming and J lost 3 bases; unmatched junction nucleotides: 9. CDR3 protein: CASSLPVVAGEETQYF. The CDR3 bases are TGTGCCAGCAGCTTACCGGTAGTCGCGGGGGAAGAGACCCAGTACTTC.

The chain has TRBV5-4 and TRBJ2-5; TRBD1 agrees at 9 bases. The CDR3 consists of 14 residues. Germline lookup yields CDR1 SGHNT and CDR2 YYREEE (reference sequence). The J segment lost 4 bases and the V segment lost 0 bases, leaving 1 base of the junction unmatched. The CDR3 DNA reads TGTGCCAGCAGCTTGGGGGGACAGGGAGAGACCCAGTACTTC. This gives the protein CASSLGGQGETQYF.

The J gene is TRBJ2-1, the V gene TRBV4-2; 9 bases are a match to TRBD2. The J segment lost 8 bases and the V segment lost 8 bases, leaving 10 bases of the junction unmatched. The germline V gene has CDR1 LGHNA and CDR2 YNFKEQ. The CDR3 totals 14 residues. CDR3 residues: CASAGAGGPYEQFF. CDR3 bases: TGTGCCAGCGCCGGGGCGGGGGGGCCGTATGAGCAGTTCTTC.

The rearrangement joins TRBV18 to TRBJ2-7; D is ambiguous. The ends were cut back, 5 bases at V and 2 bases at J, with 7 bases in the middle. Germline CDR1 is KGHSH and CDR2 is LQKENI. The CDR3 is 12 amino acids. CDR3 sequence (DNA): TGTGCCAGCTCAGTACTGCCCTACGAGCAGTACTTC. Residues: CASSVLPYEQYF.

The V call is TRBV30, the J call TRBJ1-3, with 9 bases identical to TRBD1. From germline, CDR1 is GTSNPN and CDR2 SVGIG (reference sequence). V lost 7 bases to trimming and J lost 7 bases; unmatched junction nucleotides: 2. CDR3 length: 11 residues. The CDR3 loop is CASGQGNTIYF. The DNA of the CDR3 is TGTGCCTCGGGACAGGGCAACACCATATATTTT.